This TCR beta chain was identified in a study of molecular identifiers for immune sequencing clone quantification. TCRdb ran MiXCR on the PCR reads and lists one entry per CDR3 protein. The sample contains approximately 590,000 distinct CDR3 sequences, 25% of which appear only once. The CDR3 consists of 18 residues. V gave up 3 bases and J gave up 2 bases; unmatched junction bases: 10. Germline V lookup: CDR1 SNHLY, CDR2 FYNNEI. At least ten counts were recorded for this clonotype. V and J are TRBV2 and TRBJ2-3; 11 nucleotides match TRBD2. The sequenced sample consisted of naive CD8+ T cells from blood, with Jurkat cell RNA spiked in. Specified subset: FACS-sorted CD8+CD4-CCR7+CD45RA+ naive T cells. The source is a human donor in good health. Some libraries in this study had Jurkat cell RNA spiked in. The CDR3 DNA is TGTGCCAGCAGTGAGTCGGTAGCGGGGGGGCCTGTCACAGATACGCAGTATTTT. Encoded protein: CASSESVAGGPVTDTQYF.